This TCR beta chain is drawn from a study of siplizumab effects on memory and regulatory T cells. This clone has a single count. Some clones are missing from TCRdb's copy, which holds only in-frame ones; the method was immunoSEQ multiplex PCR. The profile shows under 100,000 clones, approximately 88% of them singletons. The CDR3 totals 14 residues. Deletions cut 4 bases from V and 1 base from J, with 12 bases between. The germline V gene encodes CDR1 SGHRS and CDR2 YFSETQ. This clonotype originated in a human donor in good health. The sample comprised Tregs sorted from blood. The chain employs TRBV5-1 and TRBJ2-7; TRBD1 might be the D (5 bases). CDR3 protein: CASSITGPSYEQYF. The DNA of the CDR3 is TGCGCCAGCAGCATTACAGGCCCTTCCTACGAGCAGTACTTC.